Each of the 26 T cell receptor beta chains below was sequenced from the same sample in a study of blood T cells in healthy people across ages. For the second PCR, which ran for about 7 to 12 cycles, a sample-barcoded 5' primer and a J-beta primer mix were used. TCRdb reanalysed the 5' RACE reads using MiXCR and keeps one entry per CDR3 protein. Altogether around 1.1 million distinct CDR3 sequences are present, roughly two fifths being singletons, with the ten largest covering 13%. The sequenced material came from blood. The source is a man aged 18 to 30 in good health.

This clonotype appeared many times. The chain couples TRBV4-2 to TRBJ2-7; the match to TRBD2 covers 7 bases. V lost 0 bases, J lost 3 bases, and 2 bases stayed unmatched. Per germline, CDR1 LGHNA and CDR2 YNFKEQ. The CDR3 loop spans 14 amino acids. The CDR3 sequence is CASSQDRGVYEQYF. DNA for the CDR3: TGTGCCAGCAGCCAAGATCGGGGGGTCTACGAGCAGTACTTC.

V is TRBV9 and J is TRBJ2-3; D perhaps matches TRBD2 (6 bases). This CDR3 is 16 amino acids long. The germline CDR1 and CDR2 sequences are SGDLS and YYNGEE. V was trimmed by 0 bases and J by 0 bases, leaving 11 bases between them. This CDR3 is CASSVGPGTSTDTQYF. DNA of the CDR3: TGTGCCAGCAGCGTAGGCCCCGGGACTAGCACAGATACGCAGTATTTT.

This clonotype occurred a few times. The chain employs TRBV4-2 and TRBJ2-1, with D maybe TRBD2 (6 bases). The CDR3 is 15 amino acids. Deletions cut 4 bases from V and 3 bases from J, with 13 bases between. The germline CDR1 and CDR2 sequences are LGHNA and YNFKEQ. This chain's CDR3 is CASSPRLESYNEQFF. CDR3 DNA sequence: TGTGCCAGCAGCCCCAGACTAGAGAGCTACAATGAGCAGTTCTTC.

This clonotype was seen more than once but under ten times. The V call is TRBV7-2, the J call TRBJ1-1, with D unclear. The CDR3 is made up of 11 amino acids. Germline CDR1 SGHTA, CDR2 FQGNSA. With 3 bases removed from V and 5 bases from J, the gap between germline ends came to 4 bases. The CDR3 DNA reads TGTGCCAGCAGCTTCTTTACTGAAGCTTTCTTT. It codes for CASSFFTEAFF. The full variable domain, its missing parts supplied by reference TRBV7-2 and TRBJ1-1, is GAGVSQSPSNKVTEKGKDVELRCDPISGHTALYWYRQSLGQGLEFLIYFQGNSAPDKSGLPSDRFSAERTGGSVSTLTIQRTQQEDSAVYLCASSFFTEAFFGQGTRLTVV.

The V and J genes are TRBV9 and TRBJ1-2; unclear D gene. The CDR3 is 14 amino acids. Germline loops: CDR1 SGDLS, CDR2 YYNGEE. V gave up 4 bases and J gave up 1 base, with 11 bases separating them. The CDR3 protein is CASSSSWVNYGYTF. In DNA form, the CDR3 reads TGTGCCAGCAGCTCCAGTTGGGTTAACTATGGCTACACCTTC.

This clonotype showed up just a few times. This sequence joins TRBV25-1 and TRBJ2-7; perhaps D is TRBD1 or TRBD2 (6 bases each). V lost 7 bases and J 1 base, leaving 14 bases between the germline ends. This CDR3 is 14 amino acids long. Germline V gene lookup returns CDR1 MGHDK and CDR2 SYGVNS. The CDR3 protein is CASNKGGWSYEQYF. The DNA for the CDR3 is TGTGCCAGCAATAAGGGGGGATGGTCCTACGAGCAGTACTTC.

This clonotype was seen a few times. The CDR3, as DNA: TGTGCCAGCAGCTTAAAGACAGGACCAGATACGCAGTATTTT. It encodes CASSLKTGPDTQYF. The genes are TRBV7-6 and TRBJ2-3; tentative D call: TRBD1 (6 bases). V was trimmed by 2 bases and J by 4 bases, leaving 10 bases between them. The CDR3 is 14 amino acids. The germline V gene has CDR1 SGHVS and CDR2 FNYEAQ.

The genes are TRBV11-2 and TRBJ2-1; 12 positions agree with TRBD2. This CDR3 comprises 18 residues. CDR1 and CDR2 from the germline V gene are SGHAT and FQNNGV. V was pared by 5 bases and J by 1 base, with 9 bases of the junction left unmatched. The CDR3 spells CASSPSGGALTSYNEQFF. The CDR3 nucleotides read TGTGCCAGCAGCCCTAGCGGGGGGGCCTTAACATCCTACAATGAGCAGTTCTTC.

This clonotype was seen many times. This chain links TRBV6-2 or TRBV6-3 with TRBJ2-5; unclear D gene. The CDR3 sequence is 12 residues long. Trimming cost V 5 bases and J 2 bases, with 6 bases left between them. Germline CDR1 is MNHEY and CDR2 is SVGEGT. The CDR3 reads CASSPVQETQYF. The CDR3 DNA reads TGTGCCAGCAGTCCGGTTCAAGAGACCCAGTACTTC.

The CDR3 DNA reads TGTGCCATCAGTGAGTCGAGGCAGTTAGACACTGAAGCTTTCTTT. As protein: CAISESRQLDTEAFF. The rearrangement joins TRBV10-3 to TRBJ1-1; D is undetermined. From germline, CDR1 is ENHRY and CDR2 SYGVKD. This CDR3 region has 15 residues. The V gene lost 0 bases and the J gene lost 3 bases, with 11 bases spanning the gap.

This clonotype was detected only a few times. The V call is TRBV28, the J call TRBJ2-1; TRBD1 matches at 8 bases. Germline V lookup: CDR1 MDHEN, CDR2 SYDVKM. CDR3 length: 18 amino acids. Unmatched junction bases numbered 14, after V lost 0 bases and J lost 7 bases. The CDR3 sequence is CASSLWAPYGQGRNEQFF. The CDR3 region has the DNA TGTGCCAGCAGTTTATGGGCACCGTACGGACAGGGTAGGAATGAGCAGTTCTTC.

The table lists this clonotype with a few counts. The V call is TRBV20-1, the J call TRBJ1-2; D is possibly TRBD1 (5 bases). The CDR3 totals 15 residues. Trimming took 3 bases from V and 5 from J, leaving 19 bases between them. Germline V gene lookup returns CDR1 DFQATT and CDR2 SNEGSKA (reference sequence). In DNA form, the CDR3 reads TGCAGTGCTAGGGCCCGCCGGGCAGGGCTATATGGCTACACCTTC. As protein: CSARARRAGLYGYTF.

This chain's CDR3 is CSAREGLAGVNEQYF. For the CDR3, the DNA is TGCAGTGCTAGAGAAGGGCTAGCGGGGGTCAATGAGCAGTACTTC. This chain connects TRBV20-1 to TRBJ2-5, with 10 bases matching TRBD2. V dropped 0 bases and J dropped 11; count of bases not matched to a gene: 12. The CDR3 spans 15 residues. The germline CDR1 and CDR2 sequences are DFQATT and SNEGSKA (reference sequence).

The chain joins TRBV20-1 to TRBJ1-2; D might be TRBD1 (5 bases). The germline V gene has CDR1 DFQATT and CDR2 SNEGSKA (reference sequence). Trimming cost V 3 bases and J 8 bases, with 13 bases left between them. This CDR3 has 12 residues. The chain's CDR3 is CSARSGGWGYTF. The CDR3 DNA reads TGCAGTGCTAGGAGCGGGGGATGGGGCTACACCTTC.

The chain joins TRBV27 to TRBJ2-1, with 11 bases aligning to TRBD2. The last part of the DNA fits TRBJ2-7 better; the J call may be wrong. CDR1 and CDR2 (germline): MNHEY, SMNVEV (reference sequence). The CDR3 consists of 16 residues. CDR3 protein: CASTPTSGASYNEQYF. The CDR3 bases are TGTGCCAGCACCCCGACTAGCGGGGCCTCCTACAATGAGCAGTACTTC.

This clonotype was counted at least ten times. This chain joins TRBV2 and TRBJ2-3, with 9 bases matching TRBD1. Trimming cost V 6 bases and J 2 bases; bases outside gene matches: 3. The CDR3 has 14 residues. In germline, CDR1 is SNHLY, CDR2 FYNNEI. For the CDR3, the DNA is TGTGCCAGCAGCTACAGGGGGCCCACAGATACGCAGTATTTT. Translating it yields CASSYRGPTDTQYF.

This clonotype showed up many times. The CDR3: CASSDGYGYTF. Written as DNA, the CDR3 is TGTGCCAGCAGTGACGGGTATGGCTACACCTTC. The V call is TRBV2, the J call TRBJ1-2; the D is unclear. The CDR3 is 11 amino acids. Germline values: CDR1 SNHLY, CDR2 FYNNEI. V lost 3 bases and J lost 5, with 4 bases in between.

The chain has TRBV10-3 and TRBJ1-6; D is undetermined. The CDR3 has 12 amino acids. Trimming removed 2 bases from V and 10 bases from J, with 6 bases in between. Germline CDR1 and CDR2: ENHRY and SYGVKD. CDR3 DNA: TGTGCCATCAGTGAGGTCGAGTCACCCCTCCACTTT. This encodes CAISEVESPLHF.

This rearrangement joins TRBV29-1 to TRBJ1-5; D remains unclear. The V gene's germline CDR1 is SQVTM and CDR2 ANQGSEA. The CDR3 runs 12 residues. Trimming pared 7 bases from V and 6 bases from J, leaving 13 bases between. In DNA form, the CDR3 reads TGCAGCGCTGGGAGGGCAGGTCAGCCCCAGCATTTT. Protein: CSAGRAGQPQHF.

This clonotype was counted once. This chain links TRBV6-2 or TRBV6-3 with TRBJ1-3, with D possibly matching TRBD1 (6 bases). V was pared by 6 bases and J by 0 bases, with 15 bases between. From germline, CDR1 is MNHEY and CDR2 SVGEGT. The CDR3 totals 16 residues. CDR3 bases: TGTGCCAGCAGACGTGTAGACAGGAACTCTGGAAACACCATATATTTT. Translated: CASRRVDRNSGNTIYF.

Turning to this clonotype: With a much larger clone just one base away, this may be a read error. The rearrangement joins TRBV20-1 to TRBJ1-2; tentatively, D is TRBD1 (5 bases). Per the germline V gene, CDR1 is DFQATT and CDR2 is SNEGSKA (reference sequence). The germline V and J ends were trimmed by 5 bases and 4 bases, with 17 bases remaining between them. The CDR3 has 14 amino acids. For the CDR3, the DNA is TGCAGTGCTGGACCTAAAGACGGGGCCTATGGCTACACCTTC. It yields the protein CSAGPKDGAYGYTF.

This clonotype turned up a few times. The V call is TRBV28, the J call TRBJ2-1; tentatively, D is TRBD2 (7 bases). Between the trimmed V and J ends, which lost 3 bases and 7 bases, there was a span of 13 bases. Germline CDR1 and CDR2: MDHEN and SYDVKM. This CDR3 contains 14 residues. The DNA for the CDR3 is TGTGCCAGCAGTTTCGCGGGGGCGTCAAATGAGCAGTTCTTC. Protein product: CASSFAGASNEQFF.

The genes are TRBV20-1 and TRBJ1-5; TRBD1 might be the D (6 bases). Germline-derived CDR1 and CDR2 are DFQATT and SNEGSKA (reference sequence). The CDR3 totals 12 residues. Trimming pared 3 bases from V and 4 bases from J, leaving 7 bases between. Here the CDR3 reads CSARRGNQPQHF. In DNA, the CDR3 is TGCAGTGCTAGGAGGGGGAATCAGCCCCAGCATTTT.

This clonotype has just a few counts. The rearrangement links TRBV7-2 to TRBJ2-4, with 9 bases that match TRBD2. The CDR3 sequence is 16 residues long. Per the germline V gene, CDR1 is SGHTA and CDR2 is FQGNSA. J gave up 4 bases and V 3 bases, and 7 bases lay outside the gene matches. CDR3 residues: CASSFGAAGGKNIQYF. The CDR3 DNA follows: TGTGCCAGCAGCTTCGGAGCAGCGGGGGGAAAAAACATTCAGTACTTC. Together with reference TRBV7-2 and TRBJ2-4, the CDR3 gives the full variable domain: GAGVSQSPSNKVTEKGKDVELRCDPISGHTALYWYRQSLGQGLEFLIYFQGNSAPDKSGLPSDRFSAERTGGSVSTLTIQRTQQEDSAVYLCASSFGAAGGKNIQYFGAGTRLSVL.

V usage is TRBV7-9 and J usage is TRBJ2-2; 8 positions agree with TRBD2. The CDR3 extends over 14 amino acids. V lost 10 bases and J lost 0; bases outside the gene matches: 4. The germline V gene encodes CDR1 SEHNR and CDR2 FQNEAQ (reference sequence). The CDR3 reads CATYSGANTGELFF. CDR3 nucleotide sequence: TGTGCCACCTATAGCGGGGCGAACACCGGGGAGCTGTTTTTT. Full variable domain (missing parts from reference TRBV7-9 and TRBJ2-2): DTGVSQNPRHKITKRGQNVTFRCDPISEHNRLYWYRQTLGQGPEFLTYFQNEAQLEKSRLLSDRFSAERPKGSFSTLEIQRTEQGDSAMYLCATYSGANTGELFFGEGSRLTVL.

This sequence joins TRBV4-2 and TRBJ1-6; TRBD1 matches at 7 bases. Trimming removed 4 bases from V and 0 bases from J; junction bases left unmatched: 6. Germline V gene data show CDR1 as LGHNA and CDR2 as YNFKEQ. This CDR3 is built from 17 residues. CDR3 in amino acids: CASSLEGASSYNSPLHF. The CDR3 coding sequence is TGTGCCAGCAGCCTAGAGGGGGCGAGCTCCTATAATTCACCCCTCCACTTT.